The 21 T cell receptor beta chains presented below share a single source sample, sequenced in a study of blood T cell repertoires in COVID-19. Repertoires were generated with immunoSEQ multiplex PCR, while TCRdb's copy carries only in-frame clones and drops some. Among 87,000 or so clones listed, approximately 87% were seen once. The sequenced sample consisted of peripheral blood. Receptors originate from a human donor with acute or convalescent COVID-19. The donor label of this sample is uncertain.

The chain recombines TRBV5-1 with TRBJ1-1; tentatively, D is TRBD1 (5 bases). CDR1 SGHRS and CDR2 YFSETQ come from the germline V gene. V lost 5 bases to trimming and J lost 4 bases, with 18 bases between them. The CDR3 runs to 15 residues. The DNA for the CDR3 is TGCGCCAGCAGAAACATCATTGGGGGGGTCACTGAAGCTTTCTTT. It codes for CASRNIIGGVTEAFF.

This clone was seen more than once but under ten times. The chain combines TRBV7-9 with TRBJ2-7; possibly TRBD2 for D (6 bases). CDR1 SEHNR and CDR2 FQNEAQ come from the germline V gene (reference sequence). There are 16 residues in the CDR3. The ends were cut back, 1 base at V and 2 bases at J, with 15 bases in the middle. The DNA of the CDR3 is TGTGCCAGCAGCTTAGGGCTATCCGGGAGTCCCTACGAGCAGTACTTC. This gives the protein CASSLGLSGSPYEQYF.

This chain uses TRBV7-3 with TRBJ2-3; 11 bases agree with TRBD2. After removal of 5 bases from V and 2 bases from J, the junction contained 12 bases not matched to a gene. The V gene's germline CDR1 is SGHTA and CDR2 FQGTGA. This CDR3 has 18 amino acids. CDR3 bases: TGTGCCAGCAGCGCCGGACTAGCGGGCAGAGTGTTCACAGATACGCAGTATTTT. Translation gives CASSAGLAGRVFTDTQYF.

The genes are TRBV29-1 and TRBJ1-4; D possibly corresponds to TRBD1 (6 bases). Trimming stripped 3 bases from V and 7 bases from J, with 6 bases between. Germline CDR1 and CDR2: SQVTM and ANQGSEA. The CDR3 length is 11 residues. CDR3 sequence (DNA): TGCAGCGTTGACAGGGGTGAAAAACTGTTTTTT. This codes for CSVDRGEKLFF.

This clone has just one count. The CDR3 DNA reads TGTGCCAGCAGCTTGGCCAACCAGGGTAGGGATAATGAGCAGTTCTTC. It encodes CASSLANQGRDNEQFF. The chain employs TRBV5-4 and TRBJ2-1, with a tentative D call TRBD1 (5 bases). This CDR3 has 16 amino acids. The germline gives CDR1 SGHNT, CDR2 YYREEE (reference sequence). V shed 0 bases and J shed 7 bases, with 17 bases lying between them.

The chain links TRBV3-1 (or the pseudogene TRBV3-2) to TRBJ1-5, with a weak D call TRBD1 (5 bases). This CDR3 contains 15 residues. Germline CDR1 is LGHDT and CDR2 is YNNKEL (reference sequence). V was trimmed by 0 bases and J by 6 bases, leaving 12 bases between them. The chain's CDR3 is CASSQDVQGRQPQHF. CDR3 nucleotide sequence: TGTGCCAGCAGCCAAGATGTGCAGGGCCGTCAGCCCCAGCATTTT.

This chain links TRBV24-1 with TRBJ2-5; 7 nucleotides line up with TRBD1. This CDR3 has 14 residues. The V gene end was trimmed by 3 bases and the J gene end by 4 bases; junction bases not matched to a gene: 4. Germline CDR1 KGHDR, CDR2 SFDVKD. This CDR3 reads CATSDRTGAETQYF. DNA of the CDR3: TGTGCCACCAGTGATCGGACAGGAGCAGAGACCCAGTACTTC.

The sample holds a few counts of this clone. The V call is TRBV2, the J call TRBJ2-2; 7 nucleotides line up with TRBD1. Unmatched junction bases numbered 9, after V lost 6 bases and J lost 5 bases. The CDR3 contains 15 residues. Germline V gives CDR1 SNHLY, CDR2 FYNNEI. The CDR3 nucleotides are TGTGCCAGCAGGTCCGATAGGGGGCCGACCGGGGAGCTGTTTTTT. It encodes CASRSDRGPTGELFF.

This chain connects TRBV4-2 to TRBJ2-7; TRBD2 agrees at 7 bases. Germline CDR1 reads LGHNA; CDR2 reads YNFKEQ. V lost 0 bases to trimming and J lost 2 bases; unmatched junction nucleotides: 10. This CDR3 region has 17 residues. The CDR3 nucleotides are TGTGCCAGCAGCCAAGATTCGGCGGGGGTGGCTACCTACGAGCAGTACTTC. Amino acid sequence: CASSQDSAGVATYEQYF.

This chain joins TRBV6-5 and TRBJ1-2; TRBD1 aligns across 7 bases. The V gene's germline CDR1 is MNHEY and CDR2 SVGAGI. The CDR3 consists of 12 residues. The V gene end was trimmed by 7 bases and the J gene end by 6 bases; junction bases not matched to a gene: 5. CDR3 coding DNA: TGTGCCAGCAAGGACAGGCTCAATGGCTACACCTTC. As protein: CASKDRLNGYTF.

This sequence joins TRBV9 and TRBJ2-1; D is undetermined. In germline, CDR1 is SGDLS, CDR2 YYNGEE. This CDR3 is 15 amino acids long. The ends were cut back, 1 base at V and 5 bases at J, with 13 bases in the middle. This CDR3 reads CASSVSPLENNEQFF. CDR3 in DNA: TGTGCCAGCAGCGTATCCCCTCTAGAGAACAATGAGCAGTTCTTC.

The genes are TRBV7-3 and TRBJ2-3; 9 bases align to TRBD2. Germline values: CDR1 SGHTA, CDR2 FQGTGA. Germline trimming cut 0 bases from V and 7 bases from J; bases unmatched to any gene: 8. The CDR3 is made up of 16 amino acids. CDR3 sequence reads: CASSLTAAGGPNTQYF. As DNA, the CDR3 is TGTGCCAGCAGCTTAACTGCTGCGGGGGGGCCGAATACGCAGTATTTT.

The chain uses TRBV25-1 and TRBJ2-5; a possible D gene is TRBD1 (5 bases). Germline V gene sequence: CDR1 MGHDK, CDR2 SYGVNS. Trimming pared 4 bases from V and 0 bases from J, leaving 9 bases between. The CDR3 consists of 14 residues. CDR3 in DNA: TGTGCCAGCAGTGGAGACAGACACCAAGAGACCCAGTACTTC. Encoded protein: CASSGDRHQETQYF.

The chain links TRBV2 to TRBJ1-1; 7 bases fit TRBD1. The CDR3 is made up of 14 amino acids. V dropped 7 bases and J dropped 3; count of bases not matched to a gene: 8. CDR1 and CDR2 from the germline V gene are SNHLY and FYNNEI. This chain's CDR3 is CASMGDRVYTEAFF. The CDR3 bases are TGTGCCAGCATGGGCGACAGGGTCTACACTGAAGCTTTCTTT. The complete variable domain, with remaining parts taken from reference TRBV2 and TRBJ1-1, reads EPEVTQTPSHQVTQMGQEVILRCVPISNHLYFYWYRQILGQKVEFLVSFYNNEISEKSEIFDDQFSVERPDGSNFTLKIRSTKLEDSAMYFCASMGDRVYTEAFFGQGTRLTVV.

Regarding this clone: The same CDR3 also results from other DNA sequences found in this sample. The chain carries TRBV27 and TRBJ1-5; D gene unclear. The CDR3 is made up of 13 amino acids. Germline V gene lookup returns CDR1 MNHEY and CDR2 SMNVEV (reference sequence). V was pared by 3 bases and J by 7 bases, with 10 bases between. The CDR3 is CASSLSGNQPQHF. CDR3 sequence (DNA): TGTGCCAGCAGTTTGTCCGGGAACCAGCCCCAGCATTTT.

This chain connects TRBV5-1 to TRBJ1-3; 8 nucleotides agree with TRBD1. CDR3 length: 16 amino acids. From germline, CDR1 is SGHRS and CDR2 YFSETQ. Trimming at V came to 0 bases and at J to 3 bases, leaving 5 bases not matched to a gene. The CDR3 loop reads CASSLAGTGFGNTIYF. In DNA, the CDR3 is TGCGCCAGCAGCTTGGCAGGGACAGGCTTTGGAAACACCATATATTTT.

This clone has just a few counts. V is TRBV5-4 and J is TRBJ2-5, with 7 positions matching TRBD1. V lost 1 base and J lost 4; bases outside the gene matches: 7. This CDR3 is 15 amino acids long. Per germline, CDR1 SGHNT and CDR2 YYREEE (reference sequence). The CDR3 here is CASSLQGVRRETQYF. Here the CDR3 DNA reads TGTGCCAGCAGCTTGCAGGGGGTCCGTCGAGAGACCCAGTACTTC.

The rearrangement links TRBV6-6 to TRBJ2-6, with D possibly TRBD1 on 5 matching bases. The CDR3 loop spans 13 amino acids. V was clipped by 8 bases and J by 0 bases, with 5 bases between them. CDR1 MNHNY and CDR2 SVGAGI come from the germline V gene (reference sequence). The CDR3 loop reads CASDSSGANVLTF. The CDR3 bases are TGTGCCAGCGACAGCTCTGGGGCCAACGTCCTGACTTTC.

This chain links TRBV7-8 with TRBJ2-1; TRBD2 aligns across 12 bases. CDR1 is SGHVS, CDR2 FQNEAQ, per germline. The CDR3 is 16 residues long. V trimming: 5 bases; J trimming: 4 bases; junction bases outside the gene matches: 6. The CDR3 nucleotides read TGTGCCAGCAGCATTAGACTAGCGGGGGAGTACAATGAGCAGTTCTTC. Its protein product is CASSIRLAGEYNEQFF.

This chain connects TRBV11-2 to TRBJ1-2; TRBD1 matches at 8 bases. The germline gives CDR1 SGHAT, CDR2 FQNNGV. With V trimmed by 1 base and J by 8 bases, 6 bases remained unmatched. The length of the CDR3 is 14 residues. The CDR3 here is CASSLAPRTGGYTF. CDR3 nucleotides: TGTGCCAGCAGCTTAGCCCCAAGGACAGGGGGCTACACCTTC.

Here the CDR3 DNA reads TGTGCCAGCAGCCTCTCCCTTTACGGGCGGGCAGATACGCAGTATTTT. Translated, it gives CASSLSLYGRADTQYF. V is TRBV7-3 and J is TRBJ2-3; D perhaps matches TRBD2 (5 bases). The V gene's germline CDR1 is SGHTA and CDR2 FQGTGA. V was pared by 5 bases and J by 4 bases, with 19 bases between. The CDR3 sequence is 16 residues long.